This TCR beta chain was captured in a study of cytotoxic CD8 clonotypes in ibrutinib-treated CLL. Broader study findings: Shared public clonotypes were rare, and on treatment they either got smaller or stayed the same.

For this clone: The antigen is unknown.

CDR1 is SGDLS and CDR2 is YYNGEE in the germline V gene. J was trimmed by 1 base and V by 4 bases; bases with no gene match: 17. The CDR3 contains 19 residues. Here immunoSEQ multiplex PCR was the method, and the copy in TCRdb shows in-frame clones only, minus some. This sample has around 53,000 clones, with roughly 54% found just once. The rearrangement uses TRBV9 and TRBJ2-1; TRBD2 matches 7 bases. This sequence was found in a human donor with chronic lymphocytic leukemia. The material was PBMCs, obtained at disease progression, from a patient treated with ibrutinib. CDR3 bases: TGTGCCAGCAGCCCTTTGGTGCTCCCGCTAGCGGCGTCCTACAATGAGCAGTTCTTC. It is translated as CASSPLVLPLAASYNEQFF.